Shown below are 27 T cell receptor beta chains from a single sample sequenced in a study of regulatory T cells in long-lasting Graves disease. Assembly of TCR beta libraries relied on iRepertoire HTBI primers together with Arm-PCR of CDR3 regions. TCRdb reprocessed the multiplex PCR reads via MiXCR and lists one record per CDR3 protein. The sample contains roughly 430,000 distinct CDR3 sequences, roughly 15% of which appear only once. Noted time point: newly diagnosed GD, antithyroid drugs for less than 3 months. RNA isolated from PBMCs was used to make the TCR library. The sample was also reused in another study, on T cells in Graves' hyperthyroidism and ophthalmopathy.

Source: peripheral blood mononuclear cells (PBMCs), taken at new diagnosis, from a patient treated with antithyroid drugs. The receptors come from a woman younger than 45 with Graves disease.

This clonotype was counted at least ten times. V gene TRBV7-9 combines with J gene TRBJ2-7, with TRBD1 matching over 7 bases. Germline lookup yields CDR1 SEHNR and CDR2 FQNEAQ (reference sequence). The CDR3 length is 15 residues. V dropped 5 bases and J dropped 3; count of bases not matched to a gene: 10. Here the CDR3 reads CASSPVRGSNYEQYF. The DNA for the CDR3 is TGTGCCAGCAGCCCGGTCAGGGGGTCGAACTACGAGCAGTACTTC.

Concerning this clonotype: This may come from a read error, since a much larger clone is one base off. The chain is built from TRBV28 and TRBJ1-5; D unclear. The CDR3 length is 15 residues. The V gene's germline CDR1 is MDHEN and CDR2 SYDVKM. CDR3 sequence (DNA): TGTGCCAGCAGTTTACACCACCTTAGCGATCAGCCCCAGCATTTT. Protein: CASSLHHLSDQPQHF.

Concerning this clonotype itself: A clone one base away is much larger, so this may be a read error. The rearrangement joins TRBV28 to TRBJ1-1; D unclear. In germline, CDR1 is MDHEN, CDR2 SYDVKM. The CDR3 loop spans 11 amino acids. The CDR3 DNA reads as TGTGACAGCAGGACCGCCACTGAAGCTTTCTTT. Encoded protein: CDSRTATEAFF.

This clonotype was observed a handful of times. V usage is TRBV15 and J usage is TRBJ2-2; D unresolved. The length of the CDR3 is 13 residues. CDR1 is LNHNV and CDR2 is YYDKDF in the germline V gene (reference sequence). Trimming took off 1 base at V and 7 bases at J, with 7 bases between the two ends. The CDR3 sequence: CATSRVRDGELFF. DNA of the CDR3: TGTGCCACCAGCAGAGTAAGGGACGGGGAGCTGTTTTTT.

This clonotype was found many times. This chain uses TRBV12-3 or TRBV12-4 with TRBJ1-6; possible D gene TRBD1, 6 bases. V lost 1 base to trimming and J lost 9 bases, with 10 bases between them. CDR3 length: 14 amino acids. CDR3 loop: CASSLGIQGSPLHF. The CDR3 coding sequence is TGTGCCAGCAGTTTAGGCATACAGGGTTCACCCCTCCACTTT.

Ten or more counts support this clonotype. The rearrangement links TRBV7-2 to TRBJ2-3; no clear D gene. V was trimmed by 0 bases and J by 7 bases, leaving 8 bases between them. The V gene's germline CDR1 is SGHTA and CDR2 FQGNSA. The CDR3 length is 13 residues. The CDR3 DNA reads TGTGCCAGCAGCTTAGCTCCCGTCAATACGCAGTATTTT. Translated, it gives CASSLAPVNTQYF.

This clonotype was detected many times. V and J are TRBV28 and TRBJ2-7; D gene uncertain. Trimming shortened V by 1 base and J by 0 bases, and 13 bases separated the two germline ends. CDR3 length equals 16 residues. Germline CDR1 reads MDHEN; CDR2 reads SYDVKM. CDR3 sequence (DNA): TGTGCCAGCAGTTTATTAGGTTCAGAACCCTCCTACGAGCAGTACTTC. It specifies CASSLLGSEPSYEQYF.

This clonotype has only a few counts. The chain has TRBV10-3 and TRBJ2-3; TRBD1 might be the D (7 bases). The CDR3 consists of 13 residues. CDR1 and CDR2 from the germline V gene are ENHRY and SYGVKD. Trimming cost V 11 bases and J 7 bases, with 19 bases left between them. The CDR3 nucleotides read TGTGCCGCCTCAGGGGGGTCTGGCCATACGCAGTATTTT. Amino acids: CAASGGSGHTQYF.

This clonotype showed up many times. The chain couples TRBV3-1 to TRBJ1-2, with a possible D match to TRBD1 (5 bases). The CDR3 length is 14 residues. The V gene's germline CDR1 is LGHDT and CDR2 YNNKEL (reference sequence). Trimming cost V 6 bases and J 4 bases, with 15 bases left between them. CDR3 residues: CASRLTGFSYGYTF. CDR3 nucleotides: TGTGCCAGCAGACTAACAGGCTTCAGCTATGGCTACACCTTC.

As concerns this clonotype: With a much larger clone just one base away, this may be a read error. The chain employs TRBV5-8 and TRBJ2-5; possible D gene TRBD1, 6 bases. The germline gives CDR1 SGHTS, CDR2 YDEGEE. The CDR3 spans 16 residues. The CDR3: CASRPGRGVYQETRYF. The CDR3 coding sequence is TGTGCCAGCAGACCCGGCAGGGGAGTGTACCAAGAGACCCGGTACTTC.

This clonotype was observed many times. V and J are TRBV6-5 and TRBJ1-5, with 10 positions matching TRBD1. The CDR3 sequence is 15 residues long. The J segment lost 5 bases and the V segment lost 2 bases, leaving 3 bases of the junction unmatched. Per the germline V gene, CDR1 is MNHEY and CDR2 is SVGAGI. The CDR3 sequence is CASSYPGQGYQPQHF. CDR3 DNA: TGTGCCAGCAGTTACCCGGGACAGGGGTATCAGCCCCAGCATTTT.

Many counts were recorded for this clonotype. The chain links TRBV7-8 to TRBJ2-7; D might be TRBD1 (6 bases). Germline V gene data show CDR1 as SGHVS and CDR2 as FQNEAQ. The V end was cut by 1 base, the J end by 5 bases, with 12 bases between. This CDR3 spans 14 amino acids. Written as DNA, the CDR3 is TGTGCCAGCAGCTTAGGGAGACAGGTGGACGAGCAGTACTTC. It is translated as CASSLGRQVDEQYF.

This clonotype showed up many times. This chain uses TRBV11-3 with TRBJ2-1, with 9 bases lining up with TRBD2. Germline CDR1 SGHNT, CDR2 YENEEA. The CDR3 runs to 17 residues. The trim removed 1 base at V and 4 bases at J, leaving 8 bases unmatched. The DNA for the CDR3 is TGTGCCAGCAGCTTAGGAATTGGCGGGAGGGCTTACAATGAGCAGTTCTTC. Translation gives CASSLGIGGRAYNEQFF.

With regard to this clonotype: One base away lies a much larger clone, so this may be a sequencing read error. This chain links TRBV11-2 with TRBJ2-4; 8 bases align to TRBD2. The J call is uncertain, as TRBJ2-7 better fits the DNA end. The V gene's germline CDR1 is SGHAT and CDR2 FQNNGV. The CDR3 is 12 amino acids. CDR3 loop: CASSRGGLEQYF. CDR3 in DNA: TGTGCCAGCAGCCGGGGGGGGCTCGAGCAGTACTTC.

This clonotype was found a few times. The chain employs TRBV28 and TRBJ1-4, with TRBD1 identical over 10 bases. V gave up 6 bases and J gave up 10 bases; unmatched junction bases: 8. The CDR3 length is 14 residues. Germline V lookup: CDR1 MDHEN, CDR2 SYDVKM. CDR3 protein: CASSLDRGSRKLFF. CDR3 bases: TGTGCCAGCAGCCTGGACAGGGGGAGTAGAAAACTGTTTTTT.

This clonotype was detected only a few times. The chain recombines TRBV15 with TRBJ1-5; possibly TRBD1 for D (5 bases). Deletions cut 5 bases from V and 0 bases from J, with 14 bases between. The germline gives CDR1 LNHNV, CDR2 YYDKDF (reference sequence). The CDR3 sequence is 16 residues long. Written as DNA, the CDR3 is TGTGCCACCAGCCGAAGGGTGGGGACTAGCAATCAGCCCCAGCATTTT. This sequence encodes CATSRRVGTSNQPQHF.

In its sample, this clonotype was seen many times. The chain recombines TRBV20-1 with TRBJ2-5, with D perhaps matching TRBD2 (7 bases). V was clipped by 3 bases and J by 2 bases, with 16 bases between them. The CDR3 length is 15 residues. CDR1 DFQATT and CDR2 SNEGSKA come from the germline V gene (reference sequence). The CDR3 is CSASAQGGRQETQYF. CDR3 DNA: TGCAGTGCTAGTGCACAGGGAGGGCGGCAAGAGACCCAGTACTTC.

This clonotype appeared many times. With a much larger clone just one base away, this may be a read error. The chain has TRBV7-2 and TRBJ1-1, with no clear D. Germline CDR1 is SGHTA and CDR2 is FQGNSA. V was trimmed by 1 base and J by 1 base, leaving 4 bases between them. The CDR3 has 13 amino acids. CDR3 nucleotides: TGTGCCAGCAGCTTAGTCTGGAACACTGAAGCTTTCTTT. Its protein product is CASSLVWNTEAFF.

The rearrangement joins TRBV28 to TRBJ2-5, with D unresolved. The CDR3 has 15 amino acids. V lost 2 bases and J lost 1, with 11 bases in between. CDR1 and CDR2 (germline): MDHEN, SYDVKM. The CDR3 coding sequence is TGTGCCAGCAGTTTAGAACTGTTACCCCAAGAGACCCAGTACTTC. Translation: CASSLELLPQETQYF.

This clonotype was seen a handful of times. This chain connects TRBV11-2 to TRBJ2-3, with unresolved D. Trimming took off 4 bases at V and 2 bases at J, with 10 bases between the two ends. The CDR3 is 14 residues long. The germline CDR1 and CDR2 sequences are SGHAT and FQNNGV. The CDR3 reads CASSSLVYTDTQYF. The CDR3 nucleotides read TGTGCCAGCAGCTCTTTAGTATACACAGATACGCAGTATTTT. Full variable domain (remainder filled in from reference TRBV11-2 and TRBJ2-3): EAGVAQSPRYKIIEKRQSVAFWCNPISGHATLYWYQQILGQGPKLLIQFQNNGVVDDSQLPKDRFSAERLKGVDSTLKIQPAKLEDSAVYLCASSSLVYTDTQYFGPGTRLTVL.

In its sample, this clonotype was seen many times. The chain uses TRBV3-1 and TRBJ2-7; D call uncertain. The CDR3 runs to 14 residues. Trimming removed 1 base at V and 1 base at J, with 8 bases between. Germline V gene data show CDR1 as LGHDT and CDR2 as YNNKEL (reference sequence). The CDR3 DNA reads as TGTGCCAGCAGCCAAGGGGCGCTATCCTACGAGCAGTACTTC. It is translated as CASSQGALSYEQYF.

A remark on this clonotype: A much larger clone sits a single nucleotide away, making a read error possible. The chain couples TRBV2 to TRBJ2-3; D possibly corresponds to TRBD1 (6 bases). Trimming took off 6 bases at V and 4 bases at J, with 29 bases between the two ends. The CDR3 sequence is 19 residues long. CDR1 and CDR2 (germline): SNHLY, FYNNEI. The CDR3 sequence is CASRKRRALEGEGADTQYF. The CDR3 region has the DNA TGTGCCAGCAGGAAGCGCCGGGCCCTAGAGGGGGAAGGCGCAGATACGCAGTATTTT.

The sample holds a few counts of this clonotype. The chain links TRBV12-3 or TRBV12-4 to TRBJ2-1, with TRBD2 identical over 12 bases. With 6 bases clipped from V and 6 bases from J, the junction kept 9 bases outside the gene matches. This CDR3 has 16 amino acids. CDR3 sequence: CASSRTSGTNVNEQFF. DNA of the CDR3: TGTGCCAGCAGCCGGACTAGCGGGACGAACGTCAATGAGCAGTTCTTC.

This clonotype was recorded many times. The rearrangement joins TRBV11-2 to TRBJ1-2; the D gene is possibly TRBD1 (6 bases). Germline V lookup: CDR1 SGHAT, CDR2 FQNNGV. V dropped 2 bases and J dropped 3 bases, with 16 bases sitting between them. The CDR3 sequence is 16 residues long. The CDR3 bases are TGTGCCAGCAGCTTATTTTCGCACCGGACAGACTATGGCTACACCTTC. Protein: CASSLFSHRTDYGYTF.

On this clonotype: A read error is likely, as this CDR3 ends without the conserved phenylalanine or tryptophan. The chain links TRBV13 to TRBJ2-7; either TRBD1 or TRBD2 may fit D (6 bases each). V lost 4 bases and J lost 0, with 10 bases in between. Germline V gene data show CDR1 as PRHDT and CDR2 as FYEKMQ (reference sequence). This CDR3 contains 14 residues. The CDR3 sequence is CASSSRDISYEQYL. CDR3 DNA sequence: TGTGCCAGCAGCTCGCGGGACATCTCCTACGAGCAGTACCTC.

V is TRBV6-2 or TRBV6-3 and J is TRBJ2-3, with 8 bases that match TRBD2. The CDR3 is 15 residues long. V was clipped by 4 bases and J by 4 bases; unmatched bases: 7. The germline V gene encodes CDR1 MNHEY and CDR2 SVGEGT. The CDR3 DNA sequence: TGTGCCAGCAGTTGCTCCTCGGGGGGGCCAGATACGCAGTATTTT. Its protein product is CASSCSSGGPDTQYF.

This clonotype was picked up a small number of times. This chain links TRBV9 with TRBJ2-1; 12 nucleotides line up with TRBD2. The CDR3 runs to 16 residues. Germline trimming cut 4 bases from V and 5 bases from J; bases unmatched to any gene: 7. Looked up from germline, CDR1 is SGDLS and CDR2 is YYNGEE. Here the CDR3 reads CASSPRLAGAHNEQFF. CDR3 in DNA: TGTGCCAGCAGCCCCAGACTAGCGGGAGCCCACAATGAGCAGTTCTTC. Full variable domain (rest looked up from reference TRBV9 and TRBJ2-1): DSGVTQTPKHLITATGQRVTLRCSPRSGDLSVYWYQQSLDQGLQFLIQYYNGEERAKGNILERFSAQQFPDLHSELNLSSLELGDSALYFCASSPRLAGAHNEQFFGPGTRLTVL.